Listed below are T cell receptor beta chains from one sample, sequenced in a study of blood T cell repertoires in COVID-19. The table came from immunoSEQ multiplex PCR; TCRdb's copy has only in-frame clones and leaves some out. The sample carries more than 200,000 clones, approximately 83% recorded once. Specimen: peripheral blood. The source of these receptors is a man in his forties with acute or convalescent COVID-19. CDR3s include the opening cysteine and the closing phenylalanine or tryptophan. The order of the fields is V gene, J gene, clone size, D gene, CDR3 DNA, CDR3 protein. The D gene is left open where the match is weak. Clone size is not always given. Where it is, it says once, few, many or a class for expanded clones.

TRBV11-3,TRBJ2-1,-,-,TGTGCCAGCAGCCCCCGGCAGGGAGGTTTGGGTGAGCAGTTCTTC,CASSPRQGGLGEQFF
TRBV5-1,TRBJ2-7,-,TRBD1,TGCGCCAGCAGCATACGGGACAGGGGGACCGAGCAGTACTTC,CASSIRDRGTEQYF
TRBV11-2,TRBJ2-1,-,-,TGTGCCAGCAGCTTTGAACGTAGCAATGAGCAGTTCTTC,CASSFERSNEQFF
TRBV7-2,TRBJ2-6,-,TRBD2,TGTGCCAGCGGGCTAGCGGGAAGCTCTGGGGCCAACGTCCTGACTTTC,CASGLAGSSGANVLTF
TRBV3-1/TRBV3-2,TRBJ2-1,-,TRBD2,TGTGCCAGCAGCCAGGGCGGGAGGGGTAATGAGCAGTTCTTC,CASSQGGRGNEQFF
TRBV23-1,TRBJ2-1,-,TRBD2,TGCGCCAGCAGTCAATCCCCGGGAGGGCCAGGGTTCATACAGCGAGGCTCCTACAATGAGCAGTTCTTC,CASSQSPGGPGFIQRGSYNEQFF
TRBV6-5,TRBJ1-5,-,TRBD1,TGTGCCAGCCGGGACAGTAATCAGCCCCAGCATTTT,CASRDSNQPQHF
TRBV5-5,TRBJ2-7,-,-,TGTGCCAGCAGCTTGGTGGGAGGCAGCGAGCAGTACTTC,CASSLVGGSEQYF
TRBV5-6,TRBJ1-5,once,-,TGTGCCAGCAGTATAAATAGCAATCAGCCCCAGCATTTT,CASSINSNQPQHF
TRBV6-1,TRBJ2-3,-,-,TGTGCCAGCAGTGAGTGGGGCCTCTCAGATACGCAGTATTTT,CASSEWGLSDTQYF
TRBV7-9,TRBJ1-2,-,TRBD1,TGTGCCAGCAGCTTAGCCCTAGGAAGGACAGGGGACTATGGCTACACCTTC,CASSLALGRTGDYGYTF
TRBV2,TRBJ1-5,-,-,TGTGCCAGCCAGGGAGGGGCACAGCAGCCCCAGCATTTT,CASQGGAQQPQHF
TRBV19,TRBJ1-2,-,TRBD1,TGTGCCAGTAGTATTGGGACAGCTAACTATGGCTACACCTTC,CASSIGTANYGYTF
TRBV3-1/TRBV3-2,TRBJ2-2,few,TRBD2,TGTGCCAGCATCTTGCGGGGGGGAGCCGGGGAGCTGTTTTTT,CASILRGGAGELFF
TRBV6-5,TRBJ2-7,-,TRBD1,TGTGCCAGCAGTTACTCGACAGGGTTGAAGCAGTACTTC,CASSYSTGLKQYF
TRBV7-6,TRBJ1-3,-,-,TGTGCCAGCAGCTTAAACCGAGACTCTGGAAACACCATATATTTT,CASSLNRDSGNTIYF
TRBV7-9,TRBJ2-1,-,TRBD2,TGTGCCAGCAGCTCGGGACTAGCGGGACCGGCTCGGAGAAACAATGAGCAGTTCTTC,CASSSGLAGPARRNNEQFF
TRBV5-6,TRBJ2-1,-,TRBD2,TGTGCCAGCAGCAGCGGACTAGGGGACTACAATGAGCAGTTCTTC,CASSSGLGDYNEQFF
TRBV6-6,TRBJ1-2,-,TRBD1,TGTGCCAGCAGTTCCCGATCACAGGGGCTCGGTGGTGGCTACACCTTC,CASSSRSQGLGGGYTF
TRBV29-1,TRBJ1-3,-,-,TGCAGCGTTGGTTGGGCGAACTCTGGAAACACCATATATTTT,CSVGWANSGNTIYF
TRBV3-1/TRBV3-2,TRBJ2-3,-,-,TGTGCCAGCAGCCAAGAAGGGGGACAAGCAGATACGCAGTATTTT,CASSQEGGQADTQYF
TRBV6-1,TRBJ2-1,-,-,TGTGCCAGCAGTGAAAATCAATTAGTCAACAATGAGCAGTTCTTC,CASSENQLVNNEQFF
TRBV19,TRBJ1-4,-,-,TGTGCCAGTACTCAGACAGGAGGAAGTCCGGGAGAAAAACTGTTTTTT,CASTQTGGSPGEKLFF
TRBV7-8,TRBJ2-1,-,TRBD2,TGTGCCAGCAGCTTAGCTGTAGCGGGAGGCTACAATGAGCAGTTCTTC,CASSLAVAGGYNEQFF
TRBV30,TRBJ2-7,-,-,TGTGCCTGGAGGAGCGACTCCCCCTACGAGCAGTACTTC,CAWRSDSPYEQYF
TRBV7-2,TRBJ1-2,-,TRBD1,TGTGCCAGCAGCTTTCTCGGGACAGGGGATAATATGGATGGCTACACCTTC,CASSFLGTGDNMDGYTF